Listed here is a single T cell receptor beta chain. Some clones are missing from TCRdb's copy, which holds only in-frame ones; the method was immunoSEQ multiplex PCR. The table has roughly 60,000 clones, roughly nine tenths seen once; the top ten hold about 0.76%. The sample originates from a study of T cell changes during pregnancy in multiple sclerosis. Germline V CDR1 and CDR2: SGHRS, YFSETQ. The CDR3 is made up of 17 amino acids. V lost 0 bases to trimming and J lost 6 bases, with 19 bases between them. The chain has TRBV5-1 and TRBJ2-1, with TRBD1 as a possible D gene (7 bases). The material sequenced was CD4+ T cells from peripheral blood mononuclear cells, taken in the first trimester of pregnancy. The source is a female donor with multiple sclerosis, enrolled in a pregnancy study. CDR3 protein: CASSLASTGAGGNEQFF. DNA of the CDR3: TGCGCCAGCAGCTTGGCATCTACAGGGGCCGGGGGCAATGAGCAGTTCTTC.